The clone carrying this TCR beta chain was observed a few times. These data originate in a study of T cell responses to AZD1222 COVID-19 vaccine. The CDR3 runs to 13 residues. With 0 bases removed from V and 6 bases from J, the gap between germline ends came to 9 bases. Germline-derived CDR1 and CDR2 are SEHNR and FQNEAQ (reference sequence). Libraries were prepared by immunoSEQ multiplex PCR; TCRdb keeps only in-frame clonotypes and omits some of them. The sample has fewer than 90,000 clones, 75% to 95% seen once. This clonotype was obtained from an adult who received the AZD1222 COVID-19 vaccine. The material sequenced was peripheral blood, taken 28 days after the second AZD1222 dose. The genes are TRBV7-9 and TRBJ2-7; unclear D gene. CDR3 bases: TGTGCCAGCAGCTTAGCACTCTTGTCCGAGCAGTACTTC. Its protein is CASSLALLSEQYF.